These T cell receptor beta chains were read from a single sample in a study of T cells in Graves' hyperthyroidism and ophthalmopathy. MiXCR, applied by TCRdb to the multiplex PCR reads, yields one record per CDR3 protein. The data hold some 580,000 distinct CDR3 sequences, with around 15% observed a single time. Sequenced input: blood. The receptors were gathered from a woman in her 40s with Graves' ophthalmopathy. Each CDR3 is given with its conserved first and last residue. The listing skips clone size in some rows; elsewhere it reads once, few, many or a size class.

J: TRBJ2-7
V: TRBV6-2/TRBV6-3
size: many
CDR3: CASSYRDYHPYEQYF

J: TRBJ2-1
V: TRBV4-1
size: many
CDR3: CASSQTGQSFNEQFF

J: TRBJ2-1
V: TRBV20-1
size: many
CDR3: CSATDGYNEQFF

J: TRBJ1-2
V: TRBV27
size: NA
CDR3: CASSSTQLTYGYTF

J: TRBJ1-3
V: TRBV2
size: NA
CDR3: CASSDEGGMRYF

J: TRBJ2-1
V: TRBV7-9
size: NA
CDR3: CASSDSSGGTNEQFF

J: TRBJ2-1
V: TRBV5-1
size: few
CDR3: CASSLEQTTRDNEQFF

J: TRBJ2-1
V: TRBV19
size: many
CDR3: CASRRDTYNEQFF

J: TRBJ2-1
V: TRBV11-3
size: many
CDR3: CASSLDPNEQFF

J: TRBJ2-5
V: TRBV7-6
size: many
CDR3: CASSLGFSNQETQYF

J: TRBJ2-1
V: TRBV6-1
size: many
CDR3: CASSAGTSGRANEQFF